This T cell receptor beta chain emerged from a study of blood T cell repertoires in COVID-19. Produced via immunoSEQ multiplex PCR; TCRdb's table is partial and in-frame only. The sample has approximately 300,000 clones, around 92% seen once. The sequenced sample was peripheral blood. This clonotype originated in a man between 18 and 29 years old who had recovered from COVID-19.

CDR3: CASSPRDSLNTEAFF. In nucleotides, the CDR3 is TGTGCCAGCAGCCCGAGGGACAGCTTGAACACTGAAGCTTTCTTT. V and J are TRBV7-9 and TRBJ1-1; TRBD1 aligns across 7 bases. Losses at the gene ends were 5 bases for V and 0 bases for J; bases not matched to a gene: 6. Germline CDR1 SEHNR, CDR2 FQNEAQ (reference sequence). CDR3 length: 15 amino acids.